This TCR beta chain is drawn from a study of cytomegalovirus exposure and HLA in healthy donors. The table came from immunoSEQ multiplex PCR; TCRdb's copy has only in-frame clones and leaves some out. The sample contains some 200,000 clones, 80% to 90% of which appear only once. The CDR3 is 14 residues long. Looked up from germline, CDR1 is SGHTS and CDR2 is YDEGEE. The V end was cut by 7 bases, the J end by 2 bases, with 14 bases between. This receptor was obtained from a woman in her twenties or thirties in good health and CMV-seropositive. Sequences were obtained from PBMCs. The V gene is TRBV5-8, the J gene TRBJ2-3; weak D call: TRBD1 (7 bases). CDR3 residues: CASAGGRYTDTQYF. For the CDR3, the DNA is TGTGCCAGCGCAGGGGGGCGTTACACAGATACGCAGTATTTT.